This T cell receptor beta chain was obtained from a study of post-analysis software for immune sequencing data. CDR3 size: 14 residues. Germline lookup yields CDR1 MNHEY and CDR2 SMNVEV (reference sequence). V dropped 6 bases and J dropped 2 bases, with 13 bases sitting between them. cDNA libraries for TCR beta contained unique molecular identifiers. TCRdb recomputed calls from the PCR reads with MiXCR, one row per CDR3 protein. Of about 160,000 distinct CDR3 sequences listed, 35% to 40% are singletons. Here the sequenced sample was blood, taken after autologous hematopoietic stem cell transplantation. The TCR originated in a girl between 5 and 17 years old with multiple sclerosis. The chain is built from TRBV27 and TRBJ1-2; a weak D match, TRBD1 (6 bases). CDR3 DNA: TGTGCCAGCAGGTTAAAGGGGGGGAACTATGGCTACACCTTC. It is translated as CASRLKGGNYGYTF.